Following are 27 T cell receptor beta chains from one sample sequenced in a study of cytomegalovirus exposure and HLA in healthy donors. The PCR contained 60 Vbeta and 13 Jbeta primers. TCRdb's copy holds only in-frame clones and misses some; the assay was immunoSEQ multiplex PCR. Among some 160,000 clones listed, approximately 80% were seen once. Sequenced material: PBMCs. These receptors all come from a man between 50 and 59 years old in good health and CMV-seropositive.

V and J are TRBV4-2 and TRBJ2-7; possibly TRBD1 for D (6 bases). Germline loops: CDR1 LGHNA, CDR2 YNFKEQ. The CDR3 has 17 residues. Trimming took 0 bases from V and 3 from J, leaving 18 bases between them. CDR3 region: CASSQDRPGRGDYEQYF. The CDR3 DNA is TGTGCCAGCAGCCAAGATCGCCCGGGCAGGGGAGACTACGAGCAGTACTTC.

This clone was seen a few times. The gene calls are TRBV7-3 and TRBJ2-7, with D perhaps TRBD2 (5 bases). The germline V and J ends were trimmed by 2 bases and 5 bases, with 16 bases remaining between them. Looked up from germline, CDR1 is SGHTA and CDR2 is FQGTGA. CDR3 size: 15 residues. As DNA, the CDR3 is TGTGCCAGCAGCTTATCGAGGGCCGATCGCAACGAGCAGTACTTC. Protein product: CASSLSRADRNEQYF.

V and J are TRBV5-6 and TRBJ1-1; 12 nucleotides match TRBD1. V shed 4 bases and J 0 bases; nucleotides not matched to a gene: 10. CDR3 length equals 18 residues. Germline CDR1 and CDR2: SGHDT and YYEEEE. The CDR3 is CASSNWDRGHSVNTEAFF. The CDR3 coding sequence is TGTGCCAGCAGCAACTGGGACAGGGGGCATAGTGTGAACACTGAAGCTTTCTTT.

On this clone: One end of the junction does not line up with germline, which may come from a read error. J is TRBJ1-4 and V is TRBV5-6; a possible D gene is TRBD1 (6 bases). Germline V lookup: CDR1 SGHDT, CDR2 YYEEEE. The CDR3 spans 16 residues. The CDR3 here is CASSLAGWAGVALKGF. In DNA, the CDR3 is TGTGCCAGCAGCTTGGCCGGCTGGGCAGGGGTCGCCCTGAAAGGTTTT. The full variable domain, completed using reference TRBV5-6 and TRBJ1-4, is DAGVTQSPTHLIKTRGQQVTLRCSPKSGHDTVSWYQQALGQGPQFIFQYYEEEERQRGNFPDRFSGHQFPNYSSELNVNALLLGDSALYLCASSLAGWAGVALKGFGSGTQLSVL.

The chain is built from TRBV7-2 and TRBJ1-6, with 8 bases that match TRBD1. Trimming at V came to 5 bases and at J to 2 bases, leaving 8 bases not matched to a gene. This CDR3 region has 17 residues. Germline assignment: CDR1 SGHTA and CDR2 FQGNSA. CDR3 residues: CASSGPDRETYNSPLHF. CDR3 sequence (DNA): TGTGCCAGCAGCGGCCCGGACAGGGAAACCTATAATTCACCCCTCCACTTT.

The genes are TRBV25-1 and TRBJ1-3, with D tentatively TRBD1 (6 bases). This CDR3 has 17 amino acids. Germline V gives CDR1 MGHDK, CDR2 SYGVNS. V was pared by 1 base and J by 0 bases, with 13 bases between. CDR3 DNA: TGTGCCAGCAGTGAATTCGGGGGGCTAACCTCTGGAAACACCATATATTTT. Translation: CASSEFGGLTSGNTIYF.

The chain uses TRBV7-8 and TRBJ2-3; 11 bases align to TRBD2. Trimming at V came to 5 bases and at J to 3 bases, leaving 4 bases not matched to a gene. Germline CDR1 is SGHVS and CDR2 is FQNEAQ. The CDR3 covers 15 residues. The CDR3 spells CASSPTSGGTDTQYF. Written as DNA, the CDR3 is TGTGCCAGCAGCCCCACTAGCGGGGGAACAGATACGCAGTATTTT.

The J gene is TRBJ2-5, the V gene TRBV2; possibly TRBD1 for D (6 bases). CDR1 SNHLY and CDR2 FYNNEI come from the germline V gene. The CDR3 runs to 13 residues. V was shortened by 1 base and J by 4 bases, with 7 bases between the two germline ends. CDR3 in amino acids: CASSEDRVETQYF. CDR3 in DNA: TGTGCCAGCAGTGAAGACAGGGTAGAGACCCAGTACTTC.

The chain couples TRBV9 to TRBJ1-2; 9 bases agree with TRBD1. Trimming removed 3 bases from V and 4 bases from J; junction bases left unmatched: 4. CDR1 and CDR2 from the germline V gene are SGDLS and YYNGEE. The CDR3 extends over 14 amino acids. The CDR3 sequence: CASSAGTGFYGYTF. CDR3 DNA: TGTGCCAGCAGCGCCGGGACAGGGTTCTATGGCTACACCTTC.

J is TRBJ2-1 and V is TRBV5-1; perhaps TRBD2 as D (6 bases). Trimming shortened V by 0 bases and J by 4 bases, and 11 bases separated the two germline ends. The CDR3 totals 15 residues. Germline CDR1 SGHRS, CDR2 YFSETQ. In DNA form, the CDR3 reads TGCGCCAGCAGCTTGGGGGGGGATTCTTACAATGAGCAGTTCTTC. Translating it yields CASSLGGDSYNEQFF.

Comments on this clone: Germline is not matched at one junction end, which may reflect a read error. This rearrangement joins TRBV10-1 to TRBJ1-2; perhaps TRBD1 as D (6 bases). Germline loops: CDR1 WNHNN, CDR2 SYGVQD (reference sequence). The CDR3 runs 13 residues. CDR3 DNA: TGCGCCGGCAGACAGGAGATTAACTATGGCTACACCTTC. Its protein is CAGRQEINYGYTF.

The rearrangement uses TRBV6-1 and TRBJ2-7; D unresolved. The CDR3 runs to 13 residues. V lost 0 bases and J lost 2, with 5 bases in between. Looked up from germline, CDR1 is MNHNS and CDR2 is SASEGT. The CDR3 reads CASSEASTYEQYF. In nucleotides, the CDR3 is TGTGCCAGCAGTGAAGCTTCCACCTACGAGCAGTACTTC.

The chain joins TRBV4-3 to TRBJ1-2, with 7 bases aligning to TRBD1. The CDR3 is 16 amino acids. Trimming took 0 bases from V and 8 from J; bases not matched to a gene: 12. The germline gives CDR1 LGHNA, CDR2 YSLEER. CDR3 in DNA: TGCGCCAGCAGCCAAGACCTAGACAGGGCCCTCCGAGGCTACACCTTC. Amino acid sequence: CASSQDLDRALRGYTF.

This clone was observed a few times. This chain connects TRBV10-3 to TRBJ1-1, with 9 bases fitting TRBD1. Germline V gives CDR1 ENHRY, CDR2 SYGVKD. Germline trimming cut 8 bases from V and 5 bases from J; bases unmatched to any gene: 27. This CDR3 has 20 residues. CDR3 nucleotide sequence: TGTGCCATCGGGGGAGGACGGGTCCGACAGGGGGGATTAGAGGGAACTGAAGCTTTCTTT. Protein: CAIGGGRVRQGGLEGTEAFF.

The chain uses TRBV7-2 and TRBJ1-6, with 12 bases lining up with TRBD1. With 4 bases clipped from V and 11 bases from J, the junction kept 6 bases outside the gene matches. Germline CDR1 SGHTA, CDR2 FQGNSA. There are 15 residues in the CDR3. CDR3 sequence (DNA): TGTGCCAGCAGCTCCGGGACAGGGGGCAGGGCACCCCTCCACTTT. Translated: CASSSGTGGRAPLHF.

V is TRBV11-3 and J is TRBJ2-1; 9 nucleotides line up with TRBD2. The CDR3 runs to 16 residues. Trimming cost V 3 bases and J 0 bases; bases outside gene matches: 3. Germline V lookup: CDR1 SGHNT, CDR2 YENEEA. The CDR3 region has the DNA TGTGCCAGCAGCTTGGGTAGCGGGGGCTCCTACAATGAGCAGTTCTTC. The encoded protein is CASSLGSGGSYNEQFF.

This clone was seen a few times. The rearrangement uses TRBV6-5 and TRBJ1-2, with TRBD1 as a possible D gene (6 bases). V lost 7 bases and J 8 bases, leaving 20 bases between the germline ends. This CDR3 has 14 residues. Germline CDR1 MNHEY, CDR2 SVGAGI. CDR3 protein: CASTYSLHRAGYTF. The CDR3 DNA is TGTGCCAGCACGTACTCCCTTCACAGGGCCGGCTACACCTTC.

The chain joins TRBV6-6 to TRBJ2-3, with 10 bases aligning to TRBD2. The V gene's germline CDR1 is MNHNY and CDR2 SVGAGI (reference sequence). The CDR3 spans 16 residues. The ends lost 6 bases at V and 5 bases at J; junction bases unmatched: 11. CDR3 sequence reads: CASRSPQRGGGDTQYF. The CDR3 region has the DNA TGTGCCAGCAGATCCCCGCAGCGGGGGGGTGGAGATACGCAGTATTTT.

This chain links TRBV4-3 with TRBJ2-1; D perhaps matches TRBD2 (5 bases). CDR1 and CDR2 from the germline V gene are LGHNA and YSLEER. The CDR3 totals 15 residues. The germline V and J ends were trimmed by 0 bases and 0 bases, with 6 bases remaining between them. CDR3 DNA sequence: TGCGCCAGCAGCCAAGAAACTAGCTCCTACAATGAGCAGTTCTTC. Translated, it gives CASSQETSSYNEQFF.

The chain has TRBV1 and TRBJ2-7; TRBD2 is taken as the D call from the table, unchecked against the DNA. TRBV1 is classified as a pseudogene. The CDR3 sequence is 13 residues long. CDR3 coding DNA: TGCACCAGCAGCCATCTTGCGGTGAGCGAGCAGTACTTC. This gives the protein CTSSHLAVSEQYF.

The CDR3 DNA reads as TGCAGCGTGGGACTAGCGGGGGGCACAGATACGCAGTATTTT. Protein sequence: CSVGLAGGTDTQYF. This chain links TRBV29-1 with TRBJ2-3; 14 positions match TRBD2. Germline V gene data show CDR1 as SQVTM and CDR2 as ANQGSEA. V dropped 6 bases and J dropped 1; count of bases not matched to a gene: 0. The CDR3 is 14 residues long.

This sequence joins TRBV5-1 and TRBJ2-7; the D gene is possibly TRBD2 (5 bases). V lost 3 bases, J lost 2 bases, and 18 bases lay in between. CDR1 SGHRS and CDR2 YFSETQ come from the germline V gene. The CDR3 runs to 16 residues. As DNA, the CDR3 is TGCGCCAGCAGCTCGGCCCCCGACTACTTAACCTACGAGCAGTACTTC. This translates into CASSSAPDYLTYEQYF.

This clone was counted between two and nine times. The chain employs TRBV6-1 and TRBJ1-2; weak D call: TRBD1 (5 bases). This CDR3 has 17 residues. Germline assignment: CDR1 MNHNS and CDR2 SASEGT. V lost 0 bases, J lost 5 bases, and 19 bases lay in between. This CDR3 is CASSEASGWSGSYGYTF. The CDR3 nucleotides are TGTGCCAGCAGTGAAGCTAGCGGGTGGTCAGGGAGTTATGGCTACACCTTC.

This sequence joins TRBV15 and TRBJ2-7; D gene ambiguous. Trimming pared 4 bases from V and 3 bases from J, leaving 7 bases between. Per germline, CDR1 LNHNV and CDR2 YYDKDF (reference sequence). This CDR3 has 12 amino acids. The CDR3 loop reads CATSMRFYEQYF. CDR3 DNA: TGTGCCACCAGCATGCGGTTCTACGAGCAGTACTTC.

This clone was counted only a few times. The CDR3 is CASSLGQGLNQPQHF. In DNA, the CDR3 is TGCGCCAGCAGCTTGGGACAGGGCCTCAATCAGCCCCAGCATTTT. The V and J genes are TRBV5-1 and TRBJ1-5; 7 bases agree with TRBD1. This CDR3 comprises 15 residues. The junction had 3 bases not matched to a gene; V was cut back by 0 bases and J by 3 bases. Germline lookup yields CDR1 SGHRS and CDR2 YFSETQ.

The chain combines TRBV19 with TRBJ2-4; 9 nucleotides match TRBD2. V lost 3 bases to trimming and J lost 7 bases; unmatched junction nucleotides: 7. The CDR3 loop spans 15 amino acids. Germline V CDR1 and CDR2: LNHDA, SQIVND (reference sequence). CDR3 protein: CASSINSGGENIQYF. The CDR3 DNA sequence: TGTGCCAGTAGTATTAATAGCGGGGGAGAGAACATTCAGTACTTC.

The chain uses TRBV10-3 and TRBJ2-5; D is possibly TRBD2 (5 bases). The ends were cut back, 7 bases at V and 2 bases at J, with 11 bases in the middle. Germline V gene data show CDR1 as ENHRY and CDR2 as SYGVKD. CDR3 length: 13 residues. The CDR3 spells CAITPREQETQYF. The DNA for the CDR3 is TGTGCCATCACCCCGAGGGAACAAGAGACCCAGTACTTC.